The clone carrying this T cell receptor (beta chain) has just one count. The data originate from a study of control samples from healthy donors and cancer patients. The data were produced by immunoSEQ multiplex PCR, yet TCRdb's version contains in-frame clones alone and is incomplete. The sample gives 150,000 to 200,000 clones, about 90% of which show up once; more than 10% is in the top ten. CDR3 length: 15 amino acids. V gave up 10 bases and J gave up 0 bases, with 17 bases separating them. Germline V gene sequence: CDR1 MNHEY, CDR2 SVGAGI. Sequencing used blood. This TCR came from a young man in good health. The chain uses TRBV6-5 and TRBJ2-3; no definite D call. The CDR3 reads CATQIWVSSTDTQYF. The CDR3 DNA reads TGTGCCACCCAAATATGGGTATCTAGCACAGATACGCAGTATTTT.